The clone carrying this TCR beta chain was counted between two and nine times. The sample originates from a study of blood T cells in healthy people across ages. Using a J-beta primer mix together with a sample-barcoded 5' primer, a second PCR was run for about 7 to 12 cycles. Each TCR beta cDNA got a 12-nucleotide random molecular identifier. Using its own MiXCR run on the 5' RACE reads, TCRdb lists one record per CDR3 protein. The sample holds some 920,000 distinct CDR3 sequences, roughly 50% seen once. Healthy Caucasian individuals from Russia aged roughly 6 to 100 were enrolled as donors. V lost 5 bases, J lost 5 bases, and 4 bases lay in between. This CDR3 comprises 11 residues. CDR1 and CDR2 (germline): MNHEY, SVGAGI.

This receptor was obtained from a woman aged 55-75 years in good health. V gene TRBV6-5 combines with J gene TRBJ2-1; D not resolved. Sequenced: blood. This CDR3 reads CASSRDNEQFF. The CDR3 DNA reads as TGTGCCAGCAGTAGGGACAATGAGCAGTTCTTC.